This section outlines one T cell receptor beta chain sequence together with its context. Per the original methods: How many nucleated cells were present was estimated from reference gene primer amplification. Libraries were prepared by immunoSEQ multiplex PCR; TCRdb keeps only in-frame clonotypes and omits some of them. V and J calls and clone size are given by that table; D and trimming were obtained from the DNA. Here the sample spans about 350,000 clones, over 85% being singletons. V was clipped by 0 bases and J by 8 bases, with 8 bases between them. Germline-derived CDR1 and CDR2 are SGHDT and YYEEEE. CDR3 length equals 13 residues. One Seattle source followed patients from active infection through their disease course. This specimen belongs to a study of blood T cell repertoires in COVID-19. On the study more broadly: Sites across the United States, Italy and Spain contributed samples from acute and convalescent COVID-19. Sample material is recorded as cDNA or gDNA derived from T cells, B-cell-depleted T cells, or PBMCs.

The sequencing input was peripheral blood. The clonotype was recovered from a woman aged 60-70 years with COVID-19, enrolled during active disease. The rearrangement uses TRBV5-6 and TRBJ1-4; D is undetermined. CDR3 protein: CASSLGRLEKLFF. In DNA form, the CDR3 reads TGTGCCAGCAGCTTGGGTCGGTTAGAAAAACTGTTTTTT.